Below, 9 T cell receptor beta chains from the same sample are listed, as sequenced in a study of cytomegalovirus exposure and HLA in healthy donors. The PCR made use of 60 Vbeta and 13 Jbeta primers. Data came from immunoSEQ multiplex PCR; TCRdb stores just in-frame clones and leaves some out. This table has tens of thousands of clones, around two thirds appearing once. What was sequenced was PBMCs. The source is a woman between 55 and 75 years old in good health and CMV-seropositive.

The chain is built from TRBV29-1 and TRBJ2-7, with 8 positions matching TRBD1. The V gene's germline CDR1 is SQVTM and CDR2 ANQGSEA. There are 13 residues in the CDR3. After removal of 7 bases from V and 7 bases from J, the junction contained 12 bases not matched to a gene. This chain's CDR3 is CSARQGTSEEQYF. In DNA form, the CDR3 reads TGCAGCGCCCGACAGGGGACCAGTGAGGAGCAGTACTTC.

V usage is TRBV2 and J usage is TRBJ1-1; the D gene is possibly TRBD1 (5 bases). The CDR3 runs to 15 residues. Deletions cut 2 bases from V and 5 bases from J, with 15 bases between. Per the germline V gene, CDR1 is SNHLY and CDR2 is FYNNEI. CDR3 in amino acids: CASSEIGQGGTEAFF. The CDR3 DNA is TGTGCCAGCAGTGAAATCGGGCAGGGAGGGACTGAAGCTTTCTTT.

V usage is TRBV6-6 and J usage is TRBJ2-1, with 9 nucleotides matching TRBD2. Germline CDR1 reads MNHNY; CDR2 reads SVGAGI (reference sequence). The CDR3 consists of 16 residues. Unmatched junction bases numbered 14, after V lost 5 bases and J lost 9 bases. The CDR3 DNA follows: TGTGCCAGCAGTCCCCGGGTGGCGGGGGGGCCAAGTGAGCAGTTCTTC. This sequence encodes CASSPRVAGGPSEQFF.

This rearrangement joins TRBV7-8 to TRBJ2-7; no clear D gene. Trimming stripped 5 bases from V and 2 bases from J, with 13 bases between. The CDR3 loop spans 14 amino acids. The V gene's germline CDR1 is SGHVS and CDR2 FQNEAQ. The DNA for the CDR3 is TGTGCCAGCAGCCCACTCGTCACCGCCTACGAGCAGTACTTC. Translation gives CASSPLVTAYEQYF.

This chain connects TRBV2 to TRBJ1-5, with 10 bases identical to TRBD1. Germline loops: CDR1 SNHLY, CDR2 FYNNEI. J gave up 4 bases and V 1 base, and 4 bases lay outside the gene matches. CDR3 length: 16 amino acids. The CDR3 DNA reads TGTGCCAGCAGTGAAGATTGGACAGGGGGAAATCAGCCCCAGCATTTT. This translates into CASSEDWTGGNQPQHF.

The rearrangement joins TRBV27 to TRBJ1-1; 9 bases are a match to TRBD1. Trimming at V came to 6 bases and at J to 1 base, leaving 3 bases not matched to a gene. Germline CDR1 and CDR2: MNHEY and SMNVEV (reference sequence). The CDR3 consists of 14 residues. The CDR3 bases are TGTGCCAGCAGGGACAGGGGCCCGAACACTGAAGCTTTCTTT. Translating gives CASRDRGPNTEAFF.

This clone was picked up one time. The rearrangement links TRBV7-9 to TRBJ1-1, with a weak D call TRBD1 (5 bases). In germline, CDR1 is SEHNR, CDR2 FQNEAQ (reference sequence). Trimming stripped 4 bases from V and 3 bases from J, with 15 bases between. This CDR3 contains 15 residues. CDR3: CASSWGGNGDTEAFF. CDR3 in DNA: TGTGCCAGCAGCTGGGGGGGGAATGGTGACACTGAAGCTTTCTTT.

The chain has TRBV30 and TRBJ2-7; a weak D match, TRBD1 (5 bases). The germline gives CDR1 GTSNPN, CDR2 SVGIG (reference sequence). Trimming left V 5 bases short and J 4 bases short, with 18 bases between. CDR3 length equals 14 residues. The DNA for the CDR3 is TGTGCCTGGGAGTCCGGGCAGGGTAGATACGAGCAGTACTTC. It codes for CAWESGQGRYEQYF. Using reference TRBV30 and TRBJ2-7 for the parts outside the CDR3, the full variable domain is SQTIHQWPATLVQPVGSPLSLECTVEGTSNPNLYWYRQAAGRGLQLLFYSVGIGQISSEVPQNLSASRPQDRQFILSSKKLLLSDSGFYLCAWESGQGRYEQYFGPGTRLTVT.

The CDR3 region is CASSLRRVGNEKLFF. Here the CDR3 DNA reads TGTGCCAGCAGCTTAAGGCGGGTTGGAAATGAAAAACTGTTTTTT. The V gene is TRBV7-8, the J gene TRBJ1-4; no clear D. V dropped 2 bases and J dropped 5 bases, with 12 bases sitting between them. CDR1 is SGHVS, CDR2 FQNEAQ, per germline. This CDR3 has 15 amino acids.